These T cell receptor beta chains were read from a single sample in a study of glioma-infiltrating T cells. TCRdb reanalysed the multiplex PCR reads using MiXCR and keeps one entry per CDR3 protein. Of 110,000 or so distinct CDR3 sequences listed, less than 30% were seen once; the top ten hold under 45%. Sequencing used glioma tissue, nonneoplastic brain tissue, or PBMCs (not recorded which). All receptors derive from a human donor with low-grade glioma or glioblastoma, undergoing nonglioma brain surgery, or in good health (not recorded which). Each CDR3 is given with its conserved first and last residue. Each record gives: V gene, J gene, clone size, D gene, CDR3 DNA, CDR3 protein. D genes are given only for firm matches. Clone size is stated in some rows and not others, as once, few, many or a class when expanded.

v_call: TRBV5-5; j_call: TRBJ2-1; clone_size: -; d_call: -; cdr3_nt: TGTGCCAGCAGCTCGAGAGGGGACGTTGGAAATGAGCAGTTCTTC; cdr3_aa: CASSSRGDVGNEQFF
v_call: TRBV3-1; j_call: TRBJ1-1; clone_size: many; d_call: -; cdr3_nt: TGTGCCAGCACCGGGAACACTGAAGCTTTCTTT; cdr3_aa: CASTGNTEAFF
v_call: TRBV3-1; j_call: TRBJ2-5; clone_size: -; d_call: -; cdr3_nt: TGTGCCAGCAGCTATTACCTCAGGGGGACTAGGGAGACCCAGTACTTC; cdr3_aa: CASSYYLRGTRETQYF
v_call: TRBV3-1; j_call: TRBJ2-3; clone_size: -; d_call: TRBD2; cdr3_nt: TGTGCCAGCAGCCAGCCGGGACTAGCGGGGGGGCCATCGGATACGCAGTATTTT; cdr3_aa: CASSQPGLAGGPSDTQYF
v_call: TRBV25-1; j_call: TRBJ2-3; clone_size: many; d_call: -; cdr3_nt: TGTGCCAGCAGGCTGGGACACCTCACAGATACGCAGTATTTT; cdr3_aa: CASRLGHLTDTQYF
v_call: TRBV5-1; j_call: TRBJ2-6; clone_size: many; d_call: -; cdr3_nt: TGCGCCAGCAGCTCCCCGGAGAGCTCTGGGGCCAACGTCCTGACTTTC; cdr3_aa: CASSSPESSGANVLTF
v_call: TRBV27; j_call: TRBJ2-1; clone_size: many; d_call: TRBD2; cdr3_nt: TGTGTCTCGACTAGCGGGCCCTACAATGAGCAGTTCTTC; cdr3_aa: CVSTSGPYNEQFF
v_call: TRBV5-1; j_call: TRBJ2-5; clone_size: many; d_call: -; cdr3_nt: TGCGCCAGCAGCTTGGAACCGGACCAAGAGACCCAGTACTTC; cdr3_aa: CASSLEPDQETQYF
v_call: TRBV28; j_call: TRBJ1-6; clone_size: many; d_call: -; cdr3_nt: TGTGCCAGCAGAGCCAGAGCGCCGGATAATTCACCCCTCCACTTT; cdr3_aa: CASRARAPDNSPLHF
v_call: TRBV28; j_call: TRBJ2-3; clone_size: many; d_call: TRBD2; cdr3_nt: TGTGCCAGCCGGGTCGGGCTAGCGGGGGATACGCAGTATTTT; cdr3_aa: CASRVGLAGDTQYF
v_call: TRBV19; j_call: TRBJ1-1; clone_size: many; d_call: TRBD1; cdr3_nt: TGTGCCAGTAGTATTGCGAATTACAGGGGCCTGAACACTGAAGCTTTCTTT; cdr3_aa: CASSIANYRGLNTEAFF
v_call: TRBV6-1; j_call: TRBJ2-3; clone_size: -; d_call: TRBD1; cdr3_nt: TGTGCCAGCAGTACCCTAAGGGGGCCGGATACGCAGTATTTT; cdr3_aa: CASSTLRGPDTQYF
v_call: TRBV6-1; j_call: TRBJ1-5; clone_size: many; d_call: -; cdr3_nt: TGTGCCAGCAGTGAACTTGTTGGGAGGGACGGTCAGCCCCAGCATTTT; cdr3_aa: CASSELVGRDGQPQHF
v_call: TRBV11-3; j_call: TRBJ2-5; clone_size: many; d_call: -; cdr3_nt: TGTGCCAGCAGCACACACCTTGGGACCCAGTACTTC; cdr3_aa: CASSTHLGTQYF
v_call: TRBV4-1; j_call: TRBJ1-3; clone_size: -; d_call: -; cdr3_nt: TGCGCCAGTATCCACGGAGGAGGGCTTTATTCCTCCATATATTTT; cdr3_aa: CASIHGGGLYSSIYF
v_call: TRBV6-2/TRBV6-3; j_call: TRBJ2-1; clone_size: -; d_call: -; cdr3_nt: TGTTCCAGTGCAGGCGGCCCCAATGAGCAGTTCTTC; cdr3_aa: CSSAGGPNEQFF
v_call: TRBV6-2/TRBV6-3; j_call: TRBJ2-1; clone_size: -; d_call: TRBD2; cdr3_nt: TGTGCCAGCACCCTAATAGCGGGGGGCCAGTTTAATGAGCAGTTCTTC; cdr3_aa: CASTLIAGGQFNEQFF
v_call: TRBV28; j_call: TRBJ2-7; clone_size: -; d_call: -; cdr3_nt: TGTGCCAGCAAGACAATCCCCTACGAGCAGTACTTC; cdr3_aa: CASKTIPYEQYF
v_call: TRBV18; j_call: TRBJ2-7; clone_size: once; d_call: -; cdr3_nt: TGTGCCAGCTCCCCCGGAAGGAGGGACTCCTACGGGCAGTACTTC; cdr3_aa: CASSPGRRDSYGQYF
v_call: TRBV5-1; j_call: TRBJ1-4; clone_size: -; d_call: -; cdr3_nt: TGCGCCAGCAGTTTCCAGGGTAATGAAAAACTGTTTTTT; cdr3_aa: CASSFQGNEKLFF
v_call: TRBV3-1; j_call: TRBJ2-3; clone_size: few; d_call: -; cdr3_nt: TGTGCCAGCAGCCAAGATGTGGCGGGGGCCCTAAGGGATACGCAGTATTTT; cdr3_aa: CASSQDVAGALRDTQYF
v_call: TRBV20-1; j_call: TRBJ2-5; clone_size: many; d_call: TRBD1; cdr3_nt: TGCAGTGCTAGAGGGGATCAAGCCGGGACAGGGAGTCAAGAGACCCAGTACTTC; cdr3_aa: CSARGDQAGTGSQETQYF
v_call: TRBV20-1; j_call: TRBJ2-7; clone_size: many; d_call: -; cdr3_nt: TGCAGTGCGTGGACGGACTCCTACGAGCAGTACTTC; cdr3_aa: CSAWTDSYEQYF
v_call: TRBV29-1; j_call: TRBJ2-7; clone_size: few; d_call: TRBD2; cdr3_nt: TGCAGCGTTGTTGGCGGGGGTTCCTACGAGCAGTACTTC; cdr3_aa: CSVVGGGSYEQYF
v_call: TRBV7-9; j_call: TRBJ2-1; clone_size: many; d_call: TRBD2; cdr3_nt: TGTGCCAGCAGACTAGCGGGAGGACCCAATGAGCAGTTCTTC; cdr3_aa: CASRLAGGPNEQFF
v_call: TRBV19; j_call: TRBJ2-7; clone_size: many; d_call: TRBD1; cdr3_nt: TGTGCCAGTGGGGGAACGGGACAGAGTTTCTCCTACGAGCAGTACTTC; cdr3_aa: CASGGTGQSFSYEQYF
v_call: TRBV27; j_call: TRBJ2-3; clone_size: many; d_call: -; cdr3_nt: TGTGCCAGCAGTCTGCTCGGGATCACAGATACGCAGTATTTT; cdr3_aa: CASSLLGITDTQYF
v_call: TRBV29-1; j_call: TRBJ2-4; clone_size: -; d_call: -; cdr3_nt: TGCAGCGTTGGATTCCTAGGAGACATTCAGTACTTC; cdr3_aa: CSVGFLGDIQYF
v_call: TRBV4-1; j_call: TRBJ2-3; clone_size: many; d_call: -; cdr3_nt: TGCGCCAGCAGCCCCCCCGGGAAGGCAGATACGCAGTATTTT; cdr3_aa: CASSPPGKADTQYF
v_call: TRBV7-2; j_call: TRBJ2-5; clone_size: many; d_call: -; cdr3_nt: TGTGCCAGCAGCTTCCAGGGAGGAGGAGAGACCCAGTACTTC; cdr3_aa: CASSFQGGGETQYF
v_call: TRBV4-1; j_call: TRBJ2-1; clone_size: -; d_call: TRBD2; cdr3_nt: TGCGCCAGCAGCCAAGAGTGGCTAGCGGGAGGGCCAATTAGTCATGAGCAGTTCTTC; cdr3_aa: CASSQEWLAGGPISHEQFF
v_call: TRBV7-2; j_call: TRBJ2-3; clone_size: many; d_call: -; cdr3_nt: TGTGCCAGCAGCTCAACTAGGGCGAGGGCCGATACGCAGTATTTT; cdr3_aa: CASSSTRARADTQYF
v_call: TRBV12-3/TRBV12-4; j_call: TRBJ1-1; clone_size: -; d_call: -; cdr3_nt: TGTGCCAGCAGTTTTACCAGTATGAACACTGAAGCTTTCTTT; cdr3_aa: CASSFTSMNTEAFF
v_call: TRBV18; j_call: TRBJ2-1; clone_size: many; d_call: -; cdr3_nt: TGTGCCAGCTCACCTAAAGGGGGAAAGACCTACAATGAGCAGTTCTTC; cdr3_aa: CASSPKGGKTYNEQFF